What follows are 17 T cell receptor beta chains derived from one specimen sequenced in a study of cytomegalovirus exposure and HLA in healthy donors. PCR involved 60 Vbeta and 13 Jbeta primers. TCRdb keeps only in-frame clones here, not all; method: immunoSEQ multiplex PCR. The sample carries 100,000 to 120,000 clones, over 55% recorded once. The sequencing input was PBMCs. These receptors originate from a young man in good health and CMV-seropositive.

The genes are TRBV18 and TRBJ1-2; D remains unclear. Between the trimmed V and J ends, which lost 4 bases and 2 bases, there was a span of 14 bases. There are 15 residues in the CDR3. The germline CDR1 and CDR2 sequences are KGHSH and LQKENI. The CDR3 is CASSRRTEVNYGYTF. CDR3 in DNA: TGTGCCAGCTCACGCCGGACGGAGGTAAACTATGGCTACACCTTC.

The J gene is TRBJ2-7, the V gene TRBV9; 11 bases align to TRBD2. V was pared by 3 bases and J by 2 bases, with 4 bases of the junction left unmatched. The CDR3 consists of 15 residues. CDR1 and CDR2 from the germline V gene are SGDLS and YYNGEE. The chain's CDR3 is CASSGTSGGAYEQYV. Written as DNA, the CDR3 is TGTGCCAGCAGCGGTACTAGCGGGGGAGCCTACGAGCAGTACGTC.

The rearrangement joins TRBV30 to TRBJ1-2; a possible D gene is TRBD1 (6 bases). CDR1 is GTSNPN, CDR2 SVGIG, per germline (reference sequence). The CDR3 length is 14 residues. Trimming cost V 0 bases and J 6 bases, with 14 bases left between them. The CDR3 spells CAWSVSGGADGYTF. The CDR3 DNA sequence: TGTGCCTGGAGTGTATCGGGGGGCGCGGATGGCTACACCTTC.

The chain recombines TRBV21-1 with TRBJ1-5; the table's D call TRBD1 went unverified against the DNA. TRBV21-1 is a documented pseudogene. The CDR3 has 20 amino acids. In nucleotides, the CDR3 is TGTGCCAGCAGCAAAGAGAGGAGCGGGACAGGTGAAGATAGCAATCAGCCCCAGCATTTT. As protein: CASSKERSGTGEDSNQPQHF.

The chain joins TRBV5-1 to TRBJ2-3, with TRBD1 as a possible D gene (5 bases). CDR3 length: 15 amino acids. Germline assignment: CDR1 SGHRS and CDR2 YFSETQ. The V end lost 4 bases, the J end lost 2 bases, and 14 bases lay between the germline ends. CDR3 region: CASSERRVNTDTQYF. The CDR3 DNA follows: TGCGCCAGCAGCGAACGCAGGGTAAACACAGATACGCAGTATTTT.

The chain is built from TRBV2 and TRBJ2-5; a weak D match, TRBD1 (5 bases). The germline V gene encodes CDR1 SNHLY and CDR2 FYNNEI. V was clipped by 6 bases and J by 2 bases, with 10 bases between them. The CDR3 spans 13 residues. The CDR3 reads CASSNRHQETQYF. CDR3 nucleotides: TGTGCCAGCAGCAACAGGCATCAAGAGACCCAGTACTTC.

For the CDR3, the DNA is TGCGCCAGCAGAAAGAACTTAGCGGGGATCACAGATACGCAGTATTTT. It yields the protein CASRKNLAGITDTQYF. V usage is TRBV5-1 and J usage is TRBJ2-3; 8 bases map to TRBD2. Trimming cost V 5 bases and J 2 bases; bases outside gene matches: 10. The CDR3 totals 16 residues. Germline-derived CDR1 and CDR2 are SGHRS and YFSETQ.

This chain connects TRBV28 to TRBJ2-7; the match to TRBD1 covers 8 bases. The CDR3 contains 14 residues. Germline V gene data show CDR1 as MDHEN and CDR2 as SYDVKM. V shed 4 bases and J 7 bases; nucleotides not matched to a gene: 9. The CDR3 loop is CASSSGGEDWEQYF. The CDR3 DNA reads as TGTGCCAGCAGTTCAGGGGGCGAGGATTGGGAGCAGTACTTC.

The chain links TRBV9 to TRBJ1-4; 9 positions agree with TRBD1. Germline CDR1 is SGDLS and CDR2 is YYNGEE. The CDR3 is made up of 14 amino acids. V lost 3 bases to trimming and J lost 7 bases; unmatched junction nucleotides: 4. In DNA form, the CDR3 reads TGTGCCAGCAGCGCCCGGACAGGGGCTGAAAAACTGTTTTTT. It is translated as CASSARTGAEKLFF.

This CDR3 is CASSVDLAGAYNTQYF. Written as DNA, the CDR3 is TGTGCCAGCAGCGTAGACCTAGCGGGGGCGTACAATACGCAGTATTTT. V is TRBV9 and J is TRBJ2-3; 10 positions match TRBD2. The length of the CDR3 is 16 residues. Unmatched junction bases numbered 8, after V lost 0 bases and J lost 7 bases. Germline CDR1 and CDR2: SGDLS and YYNGEE. Drawing the rest from reference TRBV9 and TRBJ2-3, the complete variable domain is DSGVTQTPKHLITATGQRVTLRCSPRSGDLSVYWYQQSLDQGLQFLIQYYNGEERAKGNILERFSAQQFPDLHSELNLSSLELGDSALYFCASSVDLAGAYNTQYFGPGTRLTVL.

The chain combines TRBV7-2 with TRBJ2-3, with 12 bases aligning to TRBD2. The trim removed 5 bases at V and 2 bases at J, leaving 8 bases unmatched. Germline loops: CDR1 SGHTA, CDR2 FQGNSA. CDR3 size: 17 residues. For the CDR3, the DNA is TGTGCCAGCAGCCCGCTAGGACTAGCGGGGAACACAGATACGCAGTATTTT. As protein: CASSPLGLAGNTDTQYF.

J is TRBJ1-3 and V is TRBV5-6; 9 bases match TRBD1. The V gene end was trimmed by 0 bases and the J gene end by 0 bases; junction bases not matched to a gene: 4. This CDR3 comprises 17 residues. Germline CDR1 is SGHDT and CDR2 is YYEEEE. This chain's CDR3 is CASSLAGQGRSGNTIYF. The DNA for the CDR3 is TGTGCCAGCAGCTTGGCGGGACAGGGACGCTCTGGAAACACCATATATTTT.

This clone was observed a handful of times. This chain connects TRBV6-1 to TRBJ2-7; TRBD1 aligns across 8 bases. Germline CDR1 is MNHNS and CDR2 is SASEGT. The junction had 5 bases not matched to a gene; V was cut back by 8 bases and J by 2 bases. This CDR3 comprises 13 residues. The CDR3 coding sequence is TGTGCCAGCCTATCGACAGGGGCCTACGAGCAGTACGTC. It specifies CASLSTGAYEQYV.

The J gene is TRBJ2-1, the V gene TRBV2; D is perhaps TRBD2 (5 bases). This CDR3 region has 14 residues. CDR1 and CDR2 (germline): SNHLY, FYNNEI. The V and J ends lost 6 bases and 10 bases respectively, with 19 bases between them. The CDR3 DNA reads TGTGCCAGCAGATTCGGAGAGGGAAAGGGCGAGCAGTTCTTC. This translates into CASRFGEGKGEQFF.

This clone appeared a few times. V and J are TRBV5-1 and TRBJ2-3; no definite D call. Between the trimmed V and J ends, which lost 2 bases and 2 bases, there was a span of 9 bases. The CDR3 extends over 14 amino acids. Germline loops: CDR1 SGHRS, CDR2 YFSETQ. CDR3 sequence reads: CASSLQLATDTQYF. CDR3 nucleotides: TGCGCCAGCAGCTTACAGCTCGCCACAGATACGCAGTATTTT.

This chain connects TRBV28 to TRBJ1-5; 10 positions agree with TRBD1. The V gene end was trimmed by 6 bases and the J gene end by 6 bases; junction bases not matched to a gene: 5. CDR3 length: 14 amino acids. Per germline, CDR1 MDHEN and CDR2 SYDVKM. The CDR3 region has the DNA TGTGCCAGCAGGTCCGGGACAGGGGTTCAGCCCCAGCATTTT. Its protein product is CASRSGTGVQPQHF.

The CDR3 here is CASSFGGTGKTGEQFF. DNA of the CDR3: TGTGCCAGCAGCTTTGGTGGGACAGGGAAAACGGGCGAGCAGTTCTTC. V is TRBV5-4 and J is TRBJ2-1; 9 bases match TRBD1. The CDR3 sequence is 16 residues long. Trimming removed 2 bases from V and 10 bases from J; junction bases left unmatched: 13. The germline V gene has CDR1 SGHNT and CDR2 YYREEE (reference sequence).